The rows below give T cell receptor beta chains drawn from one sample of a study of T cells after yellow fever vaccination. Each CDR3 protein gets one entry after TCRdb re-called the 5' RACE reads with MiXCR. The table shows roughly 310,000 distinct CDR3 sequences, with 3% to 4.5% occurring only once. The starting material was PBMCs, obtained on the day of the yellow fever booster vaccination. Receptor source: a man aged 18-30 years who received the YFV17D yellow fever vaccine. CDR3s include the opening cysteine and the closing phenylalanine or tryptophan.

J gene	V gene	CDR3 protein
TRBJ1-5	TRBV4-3	CASSQGTTQPQHF
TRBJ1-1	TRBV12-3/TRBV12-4	CASSLTGSGTEAFF
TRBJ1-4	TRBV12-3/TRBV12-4	CASSPSGGGEKLFF
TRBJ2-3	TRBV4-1	CASSQSRGQSGTDTQYF
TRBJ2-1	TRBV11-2	CASSPRDLTREKSYNEQFF
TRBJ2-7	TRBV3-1	CASSPGQGAWEQYF
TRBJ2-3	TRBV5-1	CASSLSPPQGTDTQYF
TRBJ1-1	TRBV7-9	CASSPNTDTEAFF
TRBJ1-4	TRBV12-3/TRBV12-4	CASRDRGGGEKLFF
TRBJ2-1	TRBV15	CATSNRVSYNEQFF
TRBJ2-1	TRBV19	CASSMTAYYTYNEQFF
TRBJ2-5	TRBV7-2	CASSLEGGLQETQYF
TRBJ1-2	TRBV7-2	CASSLVQGVNYGYTF
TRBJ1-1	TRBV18	CASSPIGGTEAFF
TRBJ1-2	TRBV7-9	CASSLAQFYGYTF
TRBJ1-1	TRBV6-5	CASSPPWGSLNTEAFF
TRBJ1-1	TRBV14	CASSRAGVERAFF
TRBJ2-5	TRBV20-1	CSAGPGRQETQYF
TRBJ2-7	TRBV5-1	CASSWGPMSYEQYF
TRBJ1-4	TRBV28	CASSRARGYRTNEKLFF
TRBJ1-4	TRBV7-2	CASSLGVIATNEKLFF
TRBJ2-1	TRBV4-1	CASSQDPSGGYYNEQFF
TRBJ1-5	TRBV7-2	CASSPGTGMRLKGQPQHF
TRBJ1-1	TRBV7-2	CASSPAPGQTEAFF
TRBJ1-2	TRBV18	CASSPRSAGGNGYTF
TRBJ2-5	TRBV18	CASSPTAGQETQYF
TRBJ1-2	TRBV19	CASSNPRQGYGYTF
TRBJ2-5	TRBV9	CASSAGQGDWVETQYF
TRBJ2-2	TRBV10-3	CAISSRTGELFF
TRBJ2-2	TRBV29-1	CSVTLGTNTGELFF
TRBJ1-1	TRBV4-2	CASSQDGASDAVAEAFF
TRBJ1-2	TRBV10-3	CAISVGSLNYGYTF
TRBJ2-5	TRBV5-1	CASSLSIRETQYF
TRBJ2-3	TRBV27	CASSLLTLHTDTQYF
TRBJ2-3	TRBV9	CASSVTFRGGITDTQYF
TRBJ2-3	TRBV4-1	CASSRPGTDISTDTQYF
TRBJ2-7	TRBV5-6	CASSLSSGGYEQYF
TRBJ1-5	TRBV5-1	CASSLGVNSNQPQHF
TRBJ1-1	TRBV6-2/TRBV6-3	CASNRGNTEAFF
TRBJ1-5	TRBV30	CAWSGPGISNQPQHF
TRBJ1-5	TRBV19	CASSVGRGGSNQPQHF
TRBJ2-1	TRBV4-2	CASSQDLASGGVGEQFF
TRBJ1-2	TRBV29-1	CSVARQGAGYGYTF
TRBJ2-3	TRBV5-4	CASSFTGSGDTQYF
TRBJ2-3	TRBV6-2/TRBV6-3	CASSSWTSGGTHTDTQYF
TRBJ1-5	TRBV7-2	CASSPGQARLNQPQHF